The 6 T cell receptor beta chains below were found in one sample sequenced in a study of cytomegalovirus exposure and HLA in healthy donors. In the PCR, 60 Vbeta and 13 Jbeta primers were used. TCRdb's copy holds only in-frame clones and misses some; the assay was immunoSEQ multiplex PCR. The sample holds 150,000 to 190,000 clones, around 84% seen once. The sequencing sample was made of PBMCs. The receptors shown here come from a woman aged 18-29 years in good health and CMV-seronegative.

As DNA, the CDR3 is TGTGCCAGCAGCCCAACTAGCGGGGAGACCCAGTACTTC. Translation: CASSPTSGETQYF. The chain uses TRBV6-4 and TRBJ2-5; TRBD2 matches 9 bases. V lost 6 bases to trimming and J lost 5 bases; unmatched junction nucleotides: 4. The CDR3 runs to 13 residues. In germline, CDR1 is MRHNA, CDR2 SNTAGT.

V is TRBV7-2 and J is TRBJ1-2, with D unresolved. Germline CDR1 and CDR2: SGHTA and FQGNSA. This CDR3 is built from 14 residues. The V end lost 7 bases, the J end lost 3 bases, and 15 bases lay between the germline ends. CDR3 coding DNA: TGTGCCAGCACCCTAAGGCAGGTCGACTATGGCTACACCTTC. It encodes CASTLRQVDYGYTF.

V usage is TRBV7-8 and J usage is TRBJ1-2; 9 positions match TRBD1. The CDR3 is made up of 14 amino acids. Per the germline V gene, CDR1 is SGHVS and CDR2 is FQNEAQ. V gave up 5 bases and J gave up 4 bases; unmatched junction bases: 5. This CDR3 reads CASSVPGQGYGYTF. The CDR3 coding sequence is TGTGCCAGCAGCGTTCCGGGACAGGGCTATGGCTACACCTTC.

The CDR3 DNA follows: TGTGCCAGCAGCCAACTTACAGGGGCTTCCTACGAGCAGTACTTC. Translation gives CASSQLTGASYEQYF. J is TRBJ2-7 and V is TRBV14, with 7 bases lining up with TRBD1. Germline trimming cut 2 bases from V and 1 base from J; bases unmatched to any gene: 5. This CDR3 has 15 residues. Germline values: CDR1 SGHDN, CDR2 FVKESK.

The V and J genes are TRBV7-8 and TRBJ1-5; 7 nucleotides align to TRBD1. Germline loops: CDR1 SGHVS, CDR2 FQNEAQ. The CDR3 runs 13 residues. DNA of the CDR3: TGTGCAGTAGGGTCAGGGGGGCCCCAGCCCCAGCATTTT. Its protein is CAVGSGGPQPQHF.

This clone was seen a single time. V gene TRBV9 combines with J gene TRBJ2-7; 9 nucleotides line up with TRBD2. CDR1 and CDR2 (germline): SGDLS, YYNGEE. The length of the CDR3 is 16 residues. V lost 0 bases, J lost 7 bases, and 11 bases stayed unmatched. The CDR3 coding sequence is TGTGCCAGCAGCGTAGATTATGGCGGGAGGGCAGAGGAGCAGTACTTC. The encoded protein is CASSVDYGGRAEEQYF.